The T cell receptor beta chain under discussion was sequenced for a study of cytomegalovirus exposure and HLA in healthy donors. This CDR3 contains 13 residues. The V and J ends lost 1 base and 4 bases respectively, with 7 bases between them. In germline, CDR1 is SGHVS, CDR2 FNYEAQ. Primers included in the PCR were 60 Vbeta and 13 Jbeta primers. The method was immunoSEQ multiplex PCR; TCRdb's version includes in-frame clones alone and lacks a portion of them. Of a few hundred thousand clones in the sample, 80% to 90% were seen once. The sample consisted of PBMCs. The chain has TRBV7-6 and TRBJ1-1; a possible D gene is TRBD1 (5 bases). This receptor was obtained from a woman aged 40 to 50 in good health and CMV-seropositive. CDR3 sequence reads: CASSLGQFTEAFF. In nucleotides, the CDR3 is TGTGCCAGCAGCTTAGGACAGTTCACTGAAGCTTTCTTT.